Sequencing of this TCR beta chain was carried out in a study of blood T cell repertoires in COVID-19. This clone has only one observation. CDR1 is SGHTA and CDR2 is FQGTGA in the germline V gene. Germline trimming cut 1 base from V and 5 bases from J; bases unmatched to any gene: 7. CDR3 length: 15 amino acids. Here immunoSEQ multiplex PCR was the method, and the copy in TCRdb shows in-frame clones only, minus some. The sample carries 220,000 or so clones, roughly 80% recorded once. V gene TRBV7-3 combines with J gene TRBJ2-7; 8 positions match TRBD2. The specimen was peripheral blood. The clonotype originates from a man aged 30-40 years with active or convalescent COVID-19. CDR3: CASSLMGGRKNEQYF. The CDR3 DNA reads as TGTGCCAGCAGCTTAATGGGCGGGAGGAAAAACGAGCAGTACTTC.